This TCR beta chain appears in the sequencing data of a study of blood T cell repertoires in COVID-19. Study as a whole: Acute and convalescent COVID-19 specimens originated in the United States, Italy and Spain. The analysed material was cDNA or gDNA that came from T cells, B-cell-depleted T cells, or PBMCs.

Per the study methods: For nucleated cells, counts were estimated from reference gene primer amplification. TCRdb's table, derived via immunoSEQ multiplex PCR, lists solely in-frame clones and lacks some. That table gives V, J and clone size, and the DNA gave D and trimming. The table records 85,000 to 100,000 clones, about 70% of them present only once. In this sample, this clone turned up a few times. Input material: peripheral blood. The source of this sequence is a woman aged 55-75 years in a cohort sampled during active or convalescent COVID-19.

CDR3 in amino acids: CASSVAANTEAFF. CDR3 DNA: TGTGCCAGCAGTGTAGCGGCGAACACTGAAGCTTTCTTT. This chain links TRBV6-4 with TRBJ1-1; D gene unclear. The germline V gene encodes CDR1 MRHNA and CDR2 SNTAGT. The ends were cut back, 4 bases at V and 1 base at J, with 7 bases in the middle. CDR3 length: 13 amino acids.